This TCR beta chain was recorded in a study of cytomegalovirus exposure and HLA in healthy donors (dated by TCRdb to 2016 to 2017). About the study as a whole: In an earlier analysis of 450 to 750 of the donors, 276 Gb of sequence data and 117 million unique TCR beta sequences from about 179 million T cells were reported. Using immunosequencing, the study profiled T cell repertoires from 500 to 800 subjects and related those repertoires to cytomegalovirus serostatus. In a later genetic analysis, genome-wide SNP genotypes for about 55% of the roughly 700 donors were used, and that subset was treated as a discovery cohort. The study aimed to test whether cataloging public T cell receptors could reveal signatures of past pathogen exposure. Donor age, sex, ethnicity and CMV serostatus were compiled alongside the repertoire data. On average, around 200,000 unique TCR beta nucleotide sequences were sequenced per donor among some 420 genotyped donors of the cohort, with 15% to 20% of those sequences being non-productive. A separate validation cohort of 100 to 150 different subjects was used in addition to the roughly 700-subject first cohort. To decide whether each TCR beta V gene segment behaved as functional or pseudogenic, an earlier analysis of fewer than 750 of the donors relied on high-throughput TCR beta sequencing. The study combined high-throughput TCR immunosequencing, statistical association of individual TCRs with disease status, and machine learning to predict cytomegalovirus infection status. Of the 300 to 500 genotyped donors, approximately 81% were placed in the genetic ancestry cluster associated with self-reported Caucasian donors. Class I and class II HLA loci were covered by the typing at four-digit resolution. Rather than using new phenotypic data, the later analysis identified candidate immune exposures from TCR beta sequences and from how often those sequences occurred across donors. An early release covering over 500 HLA-typed donors comprised about 300 gigabases of sequencing data and around 80 million unique TCR sequences. Several DR-DQ haplotypes were treated as single units for association and clustering because of strong linkage in the cohort. Typing coverage differed by locus: A, B, C, DRB1 and DQB1 were typed in about 620-630 donors, DQA1 in approximately 520, DPA1 in 600 to 610, and DPB1 in approximately 450. A later analysis re-examined previously published TCR beta repertoires from more than 550 donors and added high-resolution HLA genotyping to investigate patterns of TCR occurrence. Every repertoire in the discovery cohort had been generated on one and the same sequencing platform. General conclusions and limits of the study: In an earlier analysis of more than 450 of the donors, most TCR beta V segments were observed in productive rearrangements about 90% or about 30% of the time, broadly matching IMGT annotations. In a later analysis, HLA-associated TCR beta chains were found to be more clonally expanded and to have lower generation probabilities than equally common non-associated chains. The earlier analysis of some 540 of the donors excluded roughly 17 rarely observed V segments, including chromosome 9 orphons, because counts were too low. At a false discovery rate of 0.05, a later analysis linked 15,000 to 20,000 TCR beta sequences to specific HLA alleles. Because the 87-base-pair reads could not distinguish some IMGT-functional V segments, including TRBV6-2 and TRBV6-3, those segments were excluded. The authors suggested that the approach could potentially be generalized to other disease states and immunological phenotypes. According to a later analysis, TCR association rates differed among HLA loci, with DRB1 alleles showing the most associated TCRs and HLA-C alleles showing the fewest. Assigning TCR associations to individual alleles was difficult when HLA alleles, especially DR and DQ, strongly co-occurred. V-gene and J-gene trimming of TCR beta chains was associated with a missense DCLRE1C variant in a later genetic analysis, and the association was replicated in an independent cohort. Correlated functional status among segregating V segments might be attributable to linkage disequilibrium, but an unknown experimental factor could not be ruled out. Presence/absence analyses assumed roughly uniform sequencing depth across donors, an assumption that may not hold. The cohort was sequenced for TCR beta chains only, and without alpha or paired-chain data the features that could be detected were limited. A further reported finding was that TCR beta sequences accurately predicted the HLA-A and HLA-B alleles for most subjects in the first cohort. The sequencing pipeline was judged likely to have produced a cluster of highly shared sequence variants as a technical artifact. Immune exposure information for the cohort was limited to CMV serostatus. While some public TCRs were present in many individuals, most TCR sequences turned up only very rarely across donors. The study listed over 150 TCR beta chains as associated with cytomegalovirus. In a later genetic analysis, fewer N-insertions in productive TCRs were reported among donors in an Asian-associated ancestry cluster than the 666-donor mean. A later analysis reported that several top co-occurrence clusters appeared linked to parvovirus B19, influenza, CMV and Epstein-Barr virus. Because some donors lacked HLA typing at each locus, the association tests relied only on the typed subset. In vitro tests confirmed that a few of the cytomegalovirus-associated TCR beta chains recognize cytomegalovirus antigens. In both the original and validation cohorts, the classifier was reported to diagnose cytomegalovirus status with high specificity and sensitivity. In a later analysis, most CMV-associated TCR beta chains were found to appear HLA-restricted, with HLA associations seemingly driven largely by CMV exposure.

With respect to this clone: This clone's antigen is unknown. No much larger clonotype is one base removed from it; base qualities were not supplied.

The CDR3 measures 16 amino acids from cysteine to phenylalanine. This entry keeps only the CDR3 DNA: 48 bases, framed from base 1. V loses 0 bases of germline sequence and J loses 0 bases, and the interval between the two ends is 9 bases. The germline V gene (reference sequence) sets CDR1 to MNHEY and CDR2 to SMNVEV. In total, 500 to 700 healthy bone marrow donors made up the cohort. At the time of sampling, every cohort member was nominally healthy, though immune exposures that went unrecorded were likely present. The donor tested CMV seropositive, placing the donor among the 310 or so seropositive members of the cohort. Every donor gave a peripheral blood sample, and the peripheral blood mononuclear cells from that sample were used for TCR beta sequencing. The Qiagen DNeasy Blood Extraction Kit was used to extract genomic DNA from the blood cell samples. Libraries were constructed by the immunoSEQ multiplex PCR assay. For the multiplex PCR, a mixture combining 60 forward primers for TCR Vbeta segments and 13 reverse primers for TCR Jbeta segments was used. A multiplex PCR assay on genomic DNA amplified the CDR3 region of rearranged TCR beta genes. The Illumina HiSeq System was used to sequence the amplified TCR beta libraries as 87-base-pair reads. Turning to the authors' computational methods: In a later analysis, some 80 million unique TCR beta chains were counted across the roughly 670 repertoires, and around 10 million of these chains were shared by at least two donors. To remove PCR and sequencing errors, raw reads were error-corrected and collapsed into unique sequences using a nearest-neighbor algorithm that merged closely related sequences. Alignment of CDR3 sequences to IMGT reference sequences was used to assign V, D and J gene segments. For a sequence to be retained, a match of at least six nucleotides to both a V gene segment and a J gene segment was required. A rearrangement was called productive if the CDR3 had no stop codons and remained in frame with V and J, and every other rearrangement was called non-productive. Following IMGT convention, CDR3 was defined as the stretch from the second conserved V-encoded cysteine to the conserved J-encoded phenylalanine. The earlier analysis of approximately 500 of the donors excluded sequences that lacked an unambiguous match to a single V gene segment. An earlier analysis of about 600 of the donors called V segments functional above 56.7% productive rearrangements and segregating when the between-donor standard deviation exceeded 5%. To diagnose cytomegalovirus status from the catalog of TCR beta chain sequences, a statistical classification framework was built. In a later analysis, V and J genes were assigned by comparing TCR nucleotide sequences against IMGT/GENE-DB human TR gene sequences. Using the TCRdist pipeline, a later analysis assigned CDR3 sequences along with most-parsimonious VDJ recombination scenarios. A later analysis defined each TCR beta chain by its CDR3 amino acid sequence plus V-gene family, and excluded reads lacking a unique V-gene family. To address suspected cross-contamination and a sequencing artifact, a later analysis removed around 600 highly shared, low-generation-probability nucleotide sequences. In a later analysis, a clonal expansion index was calculated for each public chain from normalized within-repertoire ranks of inferred template counts. Generation probabilities in a later analysis came from a VDJ recombination model fitted to out-of-frame rearrangements, and those results were checked against IGoR. In a later analysis, TCR-TCR, TCR-HLA and TCR-CMV co-occurrence was scored with hypergeometric tests, and a repertoire-size bias correction was applied to TCR pairs. To estimate false discovery rates, a later analysis permuted the HLA or CMV assignments 20 times. In a later analysis, co-occurring TCRs were grouped with DBSCAN, and TCRdist sequence similarity was added when clustering was performed within HLA-allele-positive subsets. Co-occurrence clustering excluded repertoires with fewer than 30,000 or more than 120,000 public chains, plus five with anomalous nucleotide sharing. TCRdb provides this immuneACCESS table in a form limited to in-frame rearrangements. Some clones are lacking; in checked studies, under half of them reflect an unresolved V gene, and why the rest are absent is not known. For V, J and clone size, that table is used; D and trimming come from the DNA. In this sample the table shows around 170,000 clones, roughly 75% of which occur a single time. The top ten clones comprise 1% of the sample.

The sequencing input was PBMCs. This TCR was recovered from a woman aged 45-65 years in good health and CMV-seropositive. This chain joins TRBV27 to TRBJ2-1, and the D gene may be TRBD2, 6 bases matching. The DNA reads TGTGCCAGCAGTTTATCGGCGGGAAGCTCCTACAATGAGCAGTTCTTC. It translates to CASSLSAGSSYNEQFF.